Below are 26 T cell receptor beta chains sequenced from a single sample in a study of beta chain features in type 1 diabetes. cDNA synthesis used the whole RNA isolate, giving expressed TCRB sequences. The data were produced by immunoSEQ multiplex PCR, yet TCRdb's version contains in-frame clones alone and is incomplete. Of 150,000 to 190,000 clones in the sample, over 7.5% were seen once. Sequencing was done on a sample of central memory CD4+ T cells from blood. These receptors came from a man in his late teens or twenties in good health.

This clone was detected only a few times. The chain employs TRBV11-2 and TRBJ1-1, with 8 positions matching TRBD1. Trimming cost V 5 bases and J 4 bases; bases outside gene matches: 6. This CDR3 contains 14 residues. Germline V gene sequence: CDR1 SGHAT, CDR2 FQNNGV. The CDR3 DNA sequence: TGTGCCAGCAGCCAGGACAGGGTAGGCACTGAAGCTTTCTTT. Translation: CASSQDRVGTEAFF.

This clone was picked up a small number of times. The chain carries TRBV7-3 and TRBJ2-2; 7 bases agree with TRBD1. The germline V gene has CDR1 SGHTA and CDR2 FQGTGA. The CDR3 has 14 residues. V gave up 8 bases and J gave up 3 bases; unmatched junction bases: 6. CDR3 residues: CASGSGQHTGELFF. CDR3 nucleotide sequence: TGTGCCAGCGGCTCGGGACAGCACACCGGGGAGCTGTTTTTT. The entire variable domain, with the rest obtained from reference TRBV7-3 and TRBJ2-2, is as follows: GAGVSQTPSNKVTEKGKYVELRCDPISGHTALYWYRQSLGQGPEFLIYFQGTGAADDSGLPNDRFFAVRPEGSVSTLKIQRTERGDSAVYLCASGSGQHTGELFFGEGSRLTVL.

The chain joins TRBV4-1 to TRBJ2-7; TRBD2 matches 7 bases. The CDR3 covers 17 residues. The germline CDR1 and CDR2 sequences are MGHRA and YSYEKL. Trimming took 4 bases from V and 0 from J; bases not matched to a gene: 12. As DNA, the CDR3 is TGCGCCAGCAGCCTCCAACCTTCAGCGGGAAGCTCCTACGAGCAGTACTTC. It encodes CASSLQPSAGSSYEQYF.

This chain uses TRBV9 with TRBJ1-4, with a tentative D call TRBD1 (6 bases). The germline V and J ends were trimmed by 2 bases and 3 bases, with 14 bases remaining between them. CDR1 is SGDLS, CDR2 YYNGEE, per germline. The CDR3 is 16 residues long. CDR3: CASSVRGSTANEKLFF. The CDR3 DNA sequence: TGTGCCAGCAGCGTCAGGGGATCTACAGCTAATGAAAAACTGTTTTTT.

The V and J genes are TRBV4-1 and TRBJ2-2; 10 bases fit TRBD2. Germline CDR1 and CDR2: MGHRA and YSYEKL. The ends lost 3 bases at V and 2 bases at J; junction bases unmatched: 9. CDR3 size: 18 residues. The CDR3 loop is CASSHSTGLAVNTGELFF. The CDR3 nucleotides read TGCGCCAGCAGCCACTCCACCGGACTAGCGGTTAACACCGGGGAGCTGTTTTTT.

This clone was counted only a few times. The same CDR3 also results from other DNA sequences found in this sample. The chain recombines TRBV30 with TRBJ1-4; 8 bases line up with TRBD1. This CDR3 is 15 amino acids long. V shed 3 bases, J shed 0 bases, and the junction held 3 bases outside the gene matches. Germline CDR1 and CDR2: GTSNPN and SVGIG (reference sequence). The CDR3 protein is CAWRGQGATNEKLFF. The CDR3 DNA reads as TGTGCCTGGAGAGGACAGGGAGCAACTAATGAAAAACTGTTTTTT.

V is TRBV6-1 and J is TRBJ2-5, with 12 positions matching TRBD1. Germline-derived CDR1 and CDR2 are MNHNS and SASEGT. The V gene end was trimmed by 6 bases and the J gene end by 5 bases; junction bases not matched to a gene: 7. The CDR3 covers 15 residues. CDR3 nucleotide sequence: TGTGCCAGCAGGGGGACAGGGGGCTCTGTGGAGACCCAGTACTTC. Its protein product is CASRGTGGSVETQYF.

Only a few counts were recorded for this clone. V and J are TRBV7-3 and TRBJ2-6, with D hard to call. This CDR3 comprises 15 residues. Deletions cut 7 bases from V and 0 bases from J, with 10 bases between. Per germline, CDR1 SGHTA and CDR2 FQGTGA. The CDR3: CASTDRSSGANVLTF. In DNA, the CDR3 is TGTGCCAGCACCGATCGGAGCTCTGGGGCCAACGTCCTGACTTTC.

The CDR3 DNA sequence: TGTGCCAGCTCACGGAGAACTAGCGGCCAGGATGAGCAGTTCTTC. It is translated as CASSRRTSGQDEQFF. The V gene is TRBV18, the J gene TRBJ2-1; 8 bases are shared with TRBD2. Germline-derived CDR1 and CDR2 are KGHSH and LQKENI. The V segment lost 4 bases and the J segment 8 bases; nucleotides outside the gene matches: 10. This CDR3 is 15 amino acids long. Full variable domain (missing parts from reference TRBV18 and TRBJ2-1): NAGVMQNPRHLVRRRGQEARLRCSPMKGHSHVYWYRQLPEEGLKFMVYLQKENIIDESGMPKERFSAEFPKEGPSILRIQQVVRGDSAAYFCASSRRTSGQDEQFFGPGTRLTVL.

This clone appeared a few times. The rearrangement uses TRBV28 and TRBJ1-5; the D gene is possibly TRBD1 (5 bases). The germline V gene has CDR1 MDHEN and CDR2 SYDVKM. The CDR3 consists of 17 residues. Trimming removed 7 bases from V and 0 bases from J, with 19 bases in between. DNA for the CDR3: TGTGCCAGCATCTCCTCTGCCCAGGGATTTAGCAATCAGCCCCAGCATTTT. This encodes CASISSAQGFSNQPQHF. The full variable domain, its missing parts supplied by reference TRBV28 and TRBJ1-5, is DVKVTQSSRYLVKRTGEKVFLECVQDMDHENMFWYRQDPGLGLRLIYFSYDVKMKEKGDIPEGYSVSREKKERFSLILESASTNQTSMYLCASISSAQGFSNQPQHFGDGTRLSIL.

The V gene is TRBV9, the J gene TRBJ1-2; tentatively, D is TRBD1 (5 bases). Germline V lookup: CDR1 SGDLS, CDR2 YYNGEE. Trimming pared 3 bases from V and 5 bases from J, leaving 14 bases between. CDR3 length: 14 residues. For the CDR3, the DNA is TGTGCCAGCAGCGGGGGGGGAGGGTGGTATGGCTACACCTTC. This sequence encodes CASSGGGGWYGYTF. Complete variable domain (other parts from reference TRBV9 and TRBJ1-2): DSGVTQTPKHLITATGQRVTLRCSPRSGDLSVYWYQQSLDQGLQFLIQYYNGEERAKGNILERFSAQQFPDLHSELNLSSLELGDSALYFCASSGGGGWYGYTFGSGTRLTVV.

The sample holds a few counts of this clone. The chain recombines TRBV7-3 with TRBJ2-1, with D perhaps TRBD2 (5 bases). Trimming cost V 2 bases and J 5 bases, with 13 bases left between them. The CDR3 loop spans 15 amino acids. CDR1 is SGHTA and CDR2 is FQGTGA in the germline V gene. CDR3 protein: CASSLSAQRNNEQFF. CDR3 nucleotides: TGTGCCAGCAGCTTATCAGCCCAGCGGAACAATGAGCAGTTCTTC.

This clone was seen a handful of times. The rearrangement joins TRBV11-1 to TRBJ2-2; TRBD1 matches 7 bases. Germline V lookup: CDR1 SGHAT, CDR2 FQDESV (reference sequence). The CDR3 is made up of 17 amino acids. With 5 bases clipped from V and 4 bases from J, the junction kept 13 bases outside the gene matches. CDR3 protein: CASSMLITGASTGELFF. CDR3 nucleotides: TGTGCCAGCAGCATGCTTATTACAGGGGCTTCCACCGGGGAGCTGTTTTTT.

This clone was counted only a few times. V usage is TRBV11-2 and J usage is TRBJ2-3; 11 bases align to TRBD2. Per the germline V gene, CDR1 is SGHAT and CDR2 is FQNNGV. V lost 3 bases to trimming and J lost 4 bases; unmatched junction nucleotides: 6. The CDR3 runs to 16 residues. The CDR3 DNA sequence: TGTGCCAGCAGCTTTTATCTAGCGGGGGGACCAGATACGCAGTATTTT. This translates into CASSFYLAGGPDTQYF.

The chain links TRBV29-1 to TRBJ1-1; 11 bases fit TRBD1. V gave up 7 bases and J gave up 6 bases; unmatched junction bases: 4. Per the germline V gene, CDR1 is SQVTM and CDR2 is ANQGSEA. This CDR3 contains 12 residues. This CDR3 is CSGGQGESEAFF. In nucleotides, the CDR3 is TGCAGCGGGGGACAGGGGGAATCTGAAGCTTTCTTT.

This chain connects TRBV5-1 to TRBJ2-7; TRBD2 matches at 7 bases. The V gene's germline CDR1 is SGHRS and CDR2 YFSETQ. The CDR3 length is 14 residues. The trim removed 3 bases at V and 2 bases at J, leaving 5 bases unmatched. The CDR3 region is CASSSTGTTYEQYF. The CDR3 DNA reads TGCGCCAGCAGCTCAACCGGGACTACCTACGAGCAGTACTTC.

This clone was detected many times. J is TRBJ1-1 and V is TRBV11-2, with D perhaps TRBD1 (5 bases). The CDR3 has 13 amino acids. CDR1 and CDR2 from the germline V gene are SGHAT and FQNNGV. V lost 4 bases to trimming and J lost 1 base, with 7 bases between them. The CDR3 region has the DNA TGTGCCAGCAGCTCTGACAGGAACACTGAAGCTTTCTTT. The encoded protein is CASSSDRNTEAFF.

In DNA form, the CDR3 reads TGTGCCAGCAGCTTGGGACTAGCGAAGAGTACAGATACGCAGTATTTT. Amino acid sequence: CASSLGLAKSTDTQYF. The chain combines TRBV5-8 with TRBJ2-3; 8 bases fit TRBD2. The J segment lost 3 bases and the V segment lost 0 bases, leaving 6 bases of the junction unmatched. Germline lookup yields CDR1 SGHTS and CDR2 YDEGEE. The CDR3 is 16 amino acids.

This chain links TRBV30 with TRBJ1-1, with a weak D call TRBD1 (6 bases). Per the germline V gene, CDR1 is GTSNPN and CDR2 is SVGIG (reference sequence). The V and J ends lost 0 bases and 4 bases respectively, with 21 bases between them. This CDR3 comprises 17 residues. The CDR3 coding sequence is TGTGCCTGGAGTGTTGGGGGGCGGGGAGCGGGAAGCACTGAAGCTTTCTTT. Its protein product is CAWSVGGRGAGSTEAFF.

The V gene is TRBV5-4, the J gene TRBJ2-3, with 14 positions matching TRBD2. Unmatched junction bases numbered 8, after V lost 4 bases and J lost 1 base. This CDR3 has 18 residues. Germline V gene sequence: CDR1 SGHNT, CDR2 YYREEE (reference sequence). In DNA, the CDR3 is TGTGCCAGCAGCCAAGGGACTAGCGGGGGATGGGGCACAGATACGCAGTATTTT. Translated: CASSQGTSGGWGTDTQYF.

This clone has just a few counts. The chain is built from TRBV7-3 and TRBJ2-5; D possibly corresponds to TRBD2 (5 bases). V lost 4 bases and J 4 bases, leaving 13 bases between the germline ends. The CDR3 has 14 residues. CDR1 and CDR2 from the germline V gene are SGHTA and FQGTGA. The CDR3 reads CASSSQMGAETQYF. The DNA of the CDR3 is TGTGCCAGCAGCTCCCAAATGGGAGCAGAGACCCAGTACTTC. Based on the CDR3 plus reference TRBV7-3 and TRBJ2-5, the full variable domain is GAGVSQTPSNKVTEKGKYVELRCDPISGHTALYWYRQSLGQGPEFLIYFQGTGAADDSGLPNDRFFAVRPEGSVSTLKIQRTERGDSAVYLCASSSQMGAETQYFGPGTRLLVL.

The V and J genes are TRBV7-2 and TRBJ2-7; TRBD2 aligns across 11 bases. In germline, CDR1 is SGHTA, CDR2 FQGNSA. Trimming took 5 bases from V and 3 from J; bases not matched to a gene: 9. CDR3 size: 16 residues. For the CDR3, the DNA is TGTGCCAGCAGCAGACGACTAGCGGGAACTCACTACGAGCAGTACTTC. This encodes CASSRRLAGTHYEQYF.

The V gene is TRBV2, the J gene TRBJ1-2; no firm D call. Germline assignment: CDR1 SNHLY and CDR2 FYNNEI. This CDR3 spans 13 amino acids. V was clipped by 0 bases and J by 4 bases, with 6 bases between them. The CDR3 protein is CASSEAYSYGYTF. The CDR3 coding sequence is TGTGCCAGCAGTGAAGCGTACAGCTATGGCTACACCTTC.

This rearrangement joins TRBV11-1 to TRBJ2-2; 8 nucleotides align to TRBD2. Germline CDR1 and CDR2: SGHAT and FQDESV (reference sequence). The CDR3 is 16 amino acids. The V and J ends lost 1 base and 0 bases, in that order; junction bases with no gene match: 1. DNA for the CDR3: TGTGCCAGCAGCTTAGGACTAGCGCCGAACACCGGGGAGCTGTTTTTT. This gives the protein CASSLGLAPNTGELFF.

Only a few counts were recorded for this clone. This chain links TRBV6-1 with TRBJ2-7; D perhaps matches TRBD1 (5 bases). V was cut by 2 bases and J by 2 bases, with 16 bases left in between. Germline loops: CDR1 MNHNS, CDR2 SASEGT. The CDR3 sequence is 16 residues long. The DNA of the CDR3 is TGTGCCAGCAGTGAATGGACAACTTCCCCTCCCTACGAGCAGTACTTC. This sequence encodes CASSEWTTSPPYEQYF.

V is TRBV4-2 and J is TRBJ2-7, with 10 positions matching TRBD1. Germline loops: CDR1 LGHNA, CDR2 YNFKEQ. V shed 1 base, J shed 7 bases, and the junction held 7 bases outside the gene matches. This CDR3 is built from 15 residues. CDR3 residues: CASSQALGQGVEQYF. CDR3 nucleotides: TGTGCCAGCAGCCAAGCACTCGGACAGGGGGTTGAGCAGTACTTC.